The 2 T cell receptor beta chains given below trace back to one sample, sequenced in a study of blood T cell repertoires in COVID-19. Here immunoSEQ multiplex PCR was the method, and the copy in TCRdb shows in-frame clones only, minus some. The repertoire holds 95,000 to 110,000 clones, with roughly 87% as singletons. Sequencing was carried out using peripheral blood. These receptors were obtained from a human donor in a cohort sampled during active COVID-19.

The gene calls are TRBV5-1 and TRBJ2-1; TRBD2 matches 9 bases. The CDR3 contains 14 residues. Looked up from germline, CDR1 is SGHRS and CDR2 is YFSETQ. The V and J ends lost 5 bases and 6 bases, in that order; junction bases with no gene match: 6. The CDR3 DNA sequence: TGCGCCAGCAGTCTCCCTAGCGGGGTCAATGAGCAGTTCTTC. It is translated as CASSLPSGVNEQFF. The full variable domain, with the rest looked up from reference TRBV5-1 and TRBJ2-1, is KAGVTQTPRYLIKTRGQQVTLSCSPISGHRSVSWYQQTPGQGLQFLFEYFSETQRNKGNFPGRFSGRQFSNSRSEMNVSTLELGDSALYLCASSLPSGVNEQFFGPGTRLTVL.

The V call is TRBV19, the J call TRBJ2-1; D is possibly TRBD2 (5 bases). The CDR3 totals 16 residues. Germline V gene data show CDR1 as LNHDA and CDR2 as SQIVND (reference sequence). With 7 bases removed from V and 6 bases from J, the gap between germline ends came to 22 bases. The CDR3 protein is CASTRFEGIPPNEQFF. The CDR3 nucleotides are TGTGCCAGTACCCGTTTTGAGGGAATACCCCCCAATGAGCAGTTCTTC.